The rows below give T cell receptor beta chains drawn from one sample of a study of control samples from healthy donors and cancer patients. Sequencing was performed with immunoSEQ multiplex PCR; in TCRdb, only in-frame clones are kept and a portion is missing. The sample lists about 120,000 clones; over 90% were seen once. Sequencing was carried out using blood. The receptors shown here come from a man aged 30 to 39 in good health. Each CDR3 is given with its conserved first and last residue. The D gene is left open where the match is weak. Clone size, where shown, is once, few, many, or a class for clones that have expanded.

clone_size j_call d_call cdr3_length v_call cdr3_aa cdr3_nt
- TRBJ1-3 - 17 TRBV2 CASSFTGTFQIRDTIYF TGTGCCAGCAGTTTTACCGGGACCTTCCAAATCAGGGACACCATATATTTT
- TRBJ1-2 - 13 TRBV24-1 CATSTDGLDGYTF TGTGCCACCAGTACCGACGGGCTCGACGGCTACACCTTC
once TRBJ1-2 - 14 TRBV11-2 CASSLGTDTSGYTF TGTGCCAGCAGCCTCGGGACGGATACGAGCGGCTACACCTTC
- TRBJ1-1 - 16 TRBV18 CASSPPTFGGATEAFF TGTGCCAGCTCACCACCTACCTTCGGAGGGGCCACTGAAGCTTTCTTT
few TRBJ2-7 - 12 TRBV10-1 CASSADSYEQYF TGCGCCAGCAGTGCTGACAGCTACGAGCAGTACTTC
- TRBJ2-4 - 15 TRBV7-9 CASSLGGIAKNIQYF TGTGCCAGCAGCTTAGGGGGAATAGCCAAAAACATTCAGTACTTC
- TRBJ2-5 - 14 TRBV6-5 CVSLQPGWRETQYF TGTGTCAGCTTACAGCCGGGATGGCGGGAGACCCAGTACTTC
- TRBJ1-1 - 16 TRBV6-5 CASSYSMAGANTEAFF TGTGCCAGCAGTTACTCGATGGCAGGTGCGAACACTGAAGCTTTCTTT
- TRBJ2-7 TRBD1 13 TRBV27 CASSTGAPYEQYF TGTGCCAGCAGTACAGGGGCGCCCTACGAGCAGTACTTC
- TRBJ1-1 TRBD1 12 TRBV5-1 CASGTDRVGTFF TGCGCCAGCGGAACGGACAGGGTAGGGACTTTCTTT
- TRBJ2-3 - 16 TRBV9 CASSVSGANQVGTQYF TGTGCCAGCAGCGTATCCGGAGCAAACCAAGTCGGTACGCAGTATTTT
- TRBJ2-6 - 15 TRBV27 CASSLSSSGANVLTF TGTGCCAGCAGTTTATCCTCTTCTGGGGCCAACGTCCTGACTTTC
- TRBJ2-7 - 15 TRBV7-9 CASSLSPGSSYEQYF TGTGCCAGCAGCTTATCACCCGGGTCCTCCTACGAGCAGTACTTC
- TRBJ1-1 - 14 TRBV9 CASSVVEKGTEAFF TGTGCCAGCAGCGTGGTTGAGAAAGGCACTGAAGCTTTCTTT
- TRBJ2-3 - 17 TRBV9 CASSVTSSQAWTDTQYF TGTGCCAGCAGCGTCACTTCAAGCCAGGCGTGGACAGATACGCAGTATTTT
- TRBJ1-4 - 16 TRBV11-2 CASSFDRDRNNEKLFF TGTGCCAGCAGCTTTGACCGGGACCGCAATAATGAAAAACTGTTTTTT
- TRBJ1-5 - 14 TRBV19 CASSIGDGNQPQHF TGTGCCAGTAGTATAGGGGACGGAAATCAGCCCCAGCATTTT
- TRBJ1-2 - 14 TRBV19 CASSRDTAGYGYTF TGTGCCAGTAGTAGAGACACAGCGGGTTATGGCTACACCTTC
- TRBJ1-1 TRBD1 13 TRBV28 CASSLTNRGQPFF TGTGCCAGCAGTTTGACCAACAGGGGGCAACCTTTCTTT
- TRBJ1-2 - 14 TRBV18 CASSELGQGYGYTF TGTGCCAGCTCAGAGCTGGGGCAGGGCTATGGCTACACCTTC
- TRBJ2-5 TRBD1 13 TRBV11-2 CASRVQGTETQYF TGTGCCAGCAGAGTACAGGGGACAGAGACCCAGTACTTC
- TRBJ2-1 - 14 TRBV7-9 CASSRGGGGNEQFF TGTGCCAGCAGTCGGGGAGGAGGGGGGAATGAGCAGTTCTTC
- TRBJ2-5 TRBD2 16 TRBV3-1/TRBV3-2 CASSQGRGRFQETQYF TGTGCCAGCAGCCAAGGGCGGGGGAGGTTCCAAGAGACCCAGTACTTC
- TRBJ1-1 - 15 TRBV28 CASSKITMRNTEAFF TGTGCCAGCAGTAAAATAACCATGCGTAACACTGAAGCTTTCTTT
- TRBJ2-5 TRBD2 18 TRBV11-2 CASSPGLAGVFGEETQYF TGTGCCAGCAGCCCCGGACTAGCGGGGGTCTTTGGAGAAGAGACCCAGTACTTC
- TRBJ2-5 TRBD1 18 TRBV24-1 CATSDPPGTGALKETQYF TGTGCCACCAGTGATCCTCCGGGGACAGGGGCGCTGAAAGAGACCCAGTACTTC
- TRBJ1-6 - 14 TRBV5-6 CASSFGRVYSPLHF TGTGCCAGCAGCTTTGGCAGGGTGTATTCACCCCTCCACTTT
- TRBJ2-7 TRBD2 15 TRBV6-5 CASRVGLVDSYEQYF TGTGCCAGCAGAGTGGGACTAGTCGATTCCTACGAGCAGTACTTC
- TRBJ2-7 TRBD1 17 TRBV6-4 CASSEVVGTGGTYEQYF TGTGCCAGCAGTGAAGTTGTAGGGACAGGGGGAACCTACGAGCAGTACTTC
- TRBJ1-2 - 12 TRBV28 CASSLSGGSYTF TGTGCCAGCAGTTTGAGTGGGGGCAGCTACACCTTC
- TRBJ1-2 - 13 TRBV3-1/TRBV3-2 CASSQGGMNGYTF TGTGCCAGCAGCCAAGGGGGTATGAATGGCTACACCTTC
- TRBJ2-1 - 13 TRBV18 CASSEEKGNEQFF TGTGCCAGCTCAGAGGAAAAAGGCAATGAGCAGTTCTTC
- TRBJ1-1 TRBD1 15 TRBV5-6 CASSVFEGALTEAFF TGTGCCAGCTCCGTTTTCGAGGGGGCGCTCACTGAAGCTTTCTTT
- TRBJ2-3 - 17 TRBV9 CASSAQRGRVGTDTQYF TGTGCCAGCAGCGCCCAACGAGGCAGGGTAGGAACAGATACGCAGTATTTT
- TRBJ1-5 - 14 TRBV11-2 CASSLVSVNQPQHF TGTGCCAGCAGCTTAGTTTCCGTGAATCAGCCCCAGCATTTT
- TRBJ2-1 TRBD2 19 TRBV7-6 CASSETSGAPEGTYNEQFF TGTGCCAGCAGCGAGACTAGCGGGGCCCCCGAGGGGACCTACAATGAGCAGTTCTTC
- TRBJ1-6 - 15 TRBV5-6 CASGPAATYNSPLHF TGTGCCAGCGGCCCGGCAGCCACCTATAATTCACCCCTCCACTTT
- TRBJ2-1 TRBD2 14 TRBV11-2 CASSLVISGSDEFF TGTGCCAGCAGCTTAGTCATTAGCGGGAGCGACGAGTTCTTC
- TRBJ1-2 TRBD1 14 TRBV3-1/TRBV3-2 CASSQDVQGFGYTF TGTGCCAGCAGCCAAGATGTACAGGGGTTTGGCTACACCTTC
- TRBJ2-4 - 13 TRBV20-1 CSASIRGVNIQYF TGCAGTGCTAGTATTCGCGGGGTAAACATTCAGTACTTC
- TRBJ2-5 - 15 TRBV18 CASSPGGQGEETQYF TGTGCCAGCTCACCTGGGGGTCAGGGCGAAGAGACCCAGTACTTC
- TRBJ1-5 TRBD1 22 TRBV10-1 CASSQRSSLTGQGITSNQPQHF TGCGCCAGCAGTCAACGGTCGTCGTTGACGGGACAGGGAATTACTAGCAATCAGCCCCAGCATTTT
- TRBJ2-3 TRBD1 13 TRBV28 CASYRGGTDTQYF TGTGCCAGCTACAGGGGAGGCACAGATACGCAGTATTTT
- TRBJ2-1 TRBD1 15 TRBV2 CASSETGVLGNEQFF TGTGCCAGCAGTGAGACAGGGGTATTGGGCAATGAGCAGTTCTTC
- TRBJ1-4 TRBD1 14 TRBV7-8 CASSPRQGTEKLFF TGTGCCAGCAGCCCCCGACAGGGGACAGAAAAACTGTTTTTT
- TRBJ1-2 TRBD1 14 TRBV7-9 CASSFQGAPGGYTF TGTGCCAGCAGCTTTCAGGGGGCGCCAGGGGGCTACACCTTC
- TRBJ1-5 - 17 TRBV7-8 CASSLRWATEENQPQHF TGTGCCAGCAGCTTAAGATGGGCGACAGAAGAAAATCAGCCCCAGCATTTT